This TCR beta chain was retrieved from a study of blood T cell repertoires in COVID-19. Background on the study: COVID-19 samples, acute and convalescent, were from the United States, Italy and Spain. From T cells, B-cell-depleted T cells, or PBMCs came the material, which was cDNA or gDNA.

The assay was immunoSEQ multiplex PCR, and TCRdb's table has in-frame clones only and misses some. Here the sample spans 120,000 to 150,000 clones, about 80% being singletons. The V segment lost 3 bases and the J segment 7 bases; nucleotides outside the gene matches: 5. The CDR3 is 14 amino acids. In germline, CDR1 is LNHDA, CDR2 SQIVND (reference sequence). The clonotype comes from a human donor in a cohort sampled during active COVID-19. The source material was peripheral blood. The V gene is TRBV19, the J gene TRBJ2-1; 8 bases agree with TRBD2. CDR3 sequence reads: CASSMAGGLNEQFF. The CDR3 DNA reads as TGTGCCAGTAGTATGGCGGGAGGCTTGAATGAGCAGTTCTTC.